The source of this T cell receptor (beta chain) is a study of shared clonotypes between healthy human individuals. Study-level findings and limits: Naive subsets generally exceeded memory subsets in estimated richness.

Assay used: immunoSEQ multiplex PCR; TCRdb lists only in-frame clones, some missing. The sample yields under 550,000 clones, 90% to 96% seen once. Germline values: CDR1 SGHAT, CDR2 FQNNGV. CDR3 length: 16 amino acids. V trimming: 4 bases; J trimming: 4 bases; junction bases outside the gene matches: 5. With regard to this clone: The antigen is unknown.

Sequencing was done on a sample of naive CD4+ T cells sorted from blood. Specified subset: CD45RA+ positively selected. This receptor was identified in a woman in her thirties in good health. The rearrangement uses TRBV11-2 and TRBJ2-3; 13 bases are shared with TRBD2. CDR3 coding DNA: TGTGCCAGCAGCTCCGGACTAGCGGGAGTGTCAGATACGCAGTATTTT. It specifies CASSSGLAGVSDTQYF.